The following is a T cell receptor (beta chain) sequence with its context. Its antigen is unknown. No much larger clone is present one base from it, and per-base qualities are unavailable. This sample is part of a study of CD8+ T cells in alopecia areata (dated 2018 in TCRdb). Study-wide context: The treated patients, all with moderate-to-severe alopecia areata, were enrolled in an open-label pilot trial of oral tofacitinib given at 5 to 10 mg twice daily. Tofacitinib was administered for 6 to 18 months, and 6 months of follow-up off drug were then conducted to assess delayed response and recurrence. For the treated patients, the SALT score, which quantifies what percentage of scalp surface area is affected, served as the measure of disease severity. To study T cell clonal expansion in alopecia areata, the researchers applied high-throughput TCRbeta sequencing to both the C3H/HeJ mouse model and human patients. Scalp tissue and sorted CD4+ and CD8+ peripheral blood T cells from patchy and totalis/universalis alopecia areata patients and from healthy controls were covered by human TCRbeta sequencing. Biopsies were taken from tofacitinib-treated patients at baseline and at 4 and 24 weeks of treatment, and a later scalp biopsy was taken in several of the tofacitinib-treated patients. Scalp clonality was compared among normal scalp (n=4), patchy alopecia areata scalp (n=8), and alopecia totalis/universalis scalp (n=8). The RNA source kit depended on sample type: the PAXgene miRNA kit for fixed scalp, the miRNeasy kit for PBMCs, and the RNeasy kit for mouse skin. TCRbeta CDR3 regions were amplified by immunoSEQ multiplex PCR using 35 Vbeta forward and 13 Jbeta reverse primers.

Receptor libraries were prepared by the immunoSEQ multiplex PCR assay. RNA was extracted from all samples and reverse transcribed into cDNA as template for TCR sequencing. First-strand cDNA was synthesized with SuperScript III using a 2:1 mix of oligo-dT and random hexamers. A synthetic immune receptor repertoire was used to measure amplification bias, and any remaining bias was corrected computationally. The source study handled its data this way. After raw reads were preprocessed to remove errors, the CDR3 was defined following IMGT conventions as running from the conserved cysteine to phenylalanine. To get clonality, Shannon entropy was normalized by log2 of the number of productive unique TCRs and the result was subtracted from 1. CD4 or CD8 identity of scalp clones was inferred by cross-referencing scalp TCRbeta sequences with sorted blood CD4 and CD8 repertoires. TCRdb took this table from immuneACCESS and kept in-frame rearrangements with V and J called. Such tables lack part of the clones; where checked against another copy, unresolved V genes explain under half of the gap, and the rest is unexplained. The V and J calls and clone size are taken from that table; D and trimming were inferred from the DNA. Across this sample there are 200,000 to 250,000 clones, with just over 65% seen only once. More than 0.95% of the sample goes to the ten largest clones.

The sample's treatment or condition label, decoded: oral pan-JAK inhibitor, 5-10 mg twice daily. Lesional scalp punch biopsies and peripheral blood were obtained from alopecia areata patients. PBMCs were isolated by density centrifugation and stained for CD3, CD4 and CD8, and CD4+ and CD8+ T cells were sorted on a FACSAria. Its CDR3 holds 14 amino acids, cysteine through phenylalanine. Just CDR3 DNA is preserved here, 42 bases in frame from base 1. CDR1 and CDR2, looked up from the germline V gene, are SQVTM and ANQGSEA. V loses 6 bases of germline sequence and J loses 0 bases, and the interval between the two ends is 9 bases. What the study reported, not specific to this receptor: Many expanded lesional clones were found to persist in scalp and blood during tofacitinib treatment, and relapse after treatment cessation may be partly explained by this persistence. Scalp TCR repertoire analysis is complicated because resident alphabeta T cells in normal human skin are also sequenced, whereas mouse skin is dominated by gammadelta T cells. Compared with normal scalp, lesional scalp had higher clonality and more expanded CD8+ clones, particularly in alopecia totalis/universalis, a pattern that suggests antigenic drive. Because the treated cohort was small and had just a single nonresponder, larger studies are needed to establish links between baseline CD8+ expansion and response. Compared with mice, TCR sequences shared between patients were less clear, possibly partly because of HLA diversity across the patient population. With tofacitinib, both scalp clonality and the number of expanded CD8+ clones among the top 100 scalp clones went down significantly.

This specimen was CD4+ T cells sorted from blood, taken at week 44, from a patient treated with tofacitinib. The V and J genes are TRBV29-1 and TRBJ2-6; D gene: possibly TRBD1, on 6 matching bases. This clonotype was sampled from a human donor with alopecia areata. The CDR3 reads CSVMDSSGANVLTF. In nucleotide form, the sequence is TGCAGCGTCATGGACAGCTCTGGGGCCAACGTCCTGACTTTC.